One and the same sample provided the 18 T cell receptor beta chains below, sequenced in a study of beta chain features in type 1 diabetes. As every portion of the isolated RNA was reverse transcribed, the sequencing read expressed TCRB transcripts. Assay used: immunoSEQ multiplex PCR; TCRdb lists only in-frame clones, some missing. The sample carries a few hundred thousand clones, around 15% recorded once. The sequencing input was naive CD4+ T cells from blood. The receptors come from a young woman in good health.

Turning to this clone: Distinct nucleotide sequences in the sample also encode this CDR3. CDR3 region: CASRLDSSNQPQHF. Written as DNA, the CDR3 is TGTGCCAGTAGATTGGACAGCAGCAATCAGCCCCAGCATTTT. The J gene is TRBJ1-5, the V gene TRBV19; possible D gene TRBD1, 6 bases. This CDR3 is 14 amino acids long. Germline lookup yields CDR1 LNHDA and CDR2 SQIVND (reference sequence). Trimming shortened V by 6 bases and J by 1 base, and 10 bases separated the two germline ends.

This clone was seen more than once but under ten times. This chain uses TRBV9 with TRBJ2-5; 11 nucleotides match TRBD2. Germline V gives CDR1 SGDLS, CDR2 YYNGEE. The J segment lost 3 bases and the V segment lost 3 bases, leaving 4 bases of the junction unmatched. This CDR3 is built from 15 residues. The CDR3 loop reads CASSGSGRAKETQYF. CDR3 coding DNA: TGTGCCAGCAGCGGTAGCGGGAGGGCCAAAGAGACCCAGTACTTC.

This clone has only one observation. The chain couples TRBV5-1 to TRBJ2-6; 8 nucleotides agree with TRBD1. The CDR3 has 18 amino acids. V dropped 4 bases and J dropped 0; count of bases not matched to a gene: 9. Germline V gene sequence: CDR1 SGHRS, CDR2 YFSETQ. The CDR3 coding sequence is TGCGCCAGCAGCCCCGAGGGACAGGAGTACTCTGGGGCCAACGTCCTGACTTTC. It translates to CASSPEGQEYSGANVLTF. The whole variable domain, filled in from reference TRBV5-1 and TRBJ2-6, reads KAGVTQTPRYLIKTRGQQVTLSCSPISGHRSVSWYQQTPGQGLQFLFEYFSETQRNKGNFPGRFSGRQFSNSRSEMNVSTLELGDSALYLCASSPEGQEYSGANVLTFGAGSRLTVL.

The rearrangement links TRBV28 to TRBJ2-1; D gene ambiguous. This CDR3 spans 13 amino acids. CDR1 is MDHEN, CDR2 SYDVKM, per germline. The germline V and J ends were trimmed by 5 bases and 6 bases, with 11 bases remaining between them. The CDR3 protein is CASSNQVINEQFF. The CDR3 DNA reads TGTGCCAGCAGTAATCAGGTAATCAATGAGCAGTTCTTC.

This clone came up a few times. This chain joins TRBV29-1 and TRBJ1-1; no reliable D call. Per germline, CDR1 SQVTM and CDR2 ANQGSEA. V dropped 6 bases and J dropped 0 bases, with 14 bases sitting between them. This CDR3 spans 14 amino acids. Here the CDR3 DNA reads TGCAGCGTCGGTCCAGGAGGCCTGAACACTGAAGCTTTCTTT. This sequence encodes CSVGPGGLNTEAFF.

This chain connects TRBV25-1 to TRBJ1-1; weak D call: TRBD1 (6 bases). The CDR3 has 12 residues. From germline, CDR1 is MGHDK and CDR2 SYGVNS. The V end lost 9 bases, the J end lost 1 base, and 9 bases lay between the germline ends. DNA for the CDR3: TGTGCCAGTCTACAGGGGAACACTGAAGCTTTCTTT. Its translation is CASLQGNTEAFF.

In its sample, this clone was seen a few times. The rearrangement links TRBV7-2 to TRBJ2-7, with TRBD1 identical over 7 bases. The V and J ends lost 1 base and 0 bases, in that order; junction bases with no gene match: 12. CDR3 length: 18 amino acids. Per the germline V gene, CDR1 is SGHTA and CDR2 is FQGNSA. The CDR3: CASSLVLAGGGSSYEQYF. In DNA form, the CDR3 reads TGTGCCAGCAGCTTAGTCCTCGCAGGGGGTGGGAGCTCCTACGAGCAGTACTTC.

This sequence joins TRBV23-1 and TRBJ1-1, with D unclear. TRBV23-1 is sorted into the ORF group, with uncertain function. The ends were cut back, 3 bases at V and 2 bases at J, with 7 bases in the middle. The CDR3 has 13 residues. The CDR3 protein is CASSQTGNTEAFF. As DNA, the CDR3 is TGCGCCAGCAGTCAGACGGGAAACACTGAAGCTTTCTTT.

The V call is TRBV28, the J call TRBJ1-1; a weak D match, TRBD1 (6 bases). The CDR3 consists of 15 residues. Germline CDR1 reads MDHEN; CDR2 reads SYDVKM. Deletions cut 1 base from V and 5 bases from J, with 14 bases between. The CDR3 region is CASSLSTGRGTEAFF. Written as DNA, the CDR3 is TGTGCCAGCAGTTTATCCACAGGGAGGGGAACTGAAGCTTTCTTT.

The rearrangement links TRBV4-1 to TRBJ2-4; tentatively, D is TRBD2 (6 bases). Trimming removed 5 bases at V and 6 bases at J, with 14 bases between. Germline V gives CDR1 MGHRA, CDR2 YSYEKL. CDR3 length: 14 amino acids. CDR3 DNA: TGCGCCAGCAGCGGGGGGAAATTCATAAACATTCAGTACTTC. Amino acid sequence: CASSGGKFINIQYF.

This clone has a handful of counts. The chain combines TRBV5-1 with TRBJ2-5; maybe TRBD1 (6 bases). CDR1 is SGHRS and CDR2 is YFSETQ in the germline V gene. Trimming pared 4 bases from V and 3 bases from J, leaving 19 bases between. The CDR3 is 16 amino acids. CDR3 sequence: CASSESPAGDEETQYF. DNA of the CDR3: TGCGCCAGCAGCGAGTCCCCGGCAGGGGATGAAGAGACCCAGTACTTC.

This clone was detected a few times. This rearrangement joins TRBV10-3 to TRBJ1-2; maybe TRBD1 (6 bases). The CDR3 is 14 residues long. Germline loops: CDR1 ENHRY, CDR2 SYGVKD. The V gene lost 0 bases and the J gene lost 4 bases, with 9 bases spanning the gap. The CDR3 sequence is CAISESTGAYGYTF. CDR3 coding DNA: TGTGCCATCAGTGAGTCGACAGGAGCCTATGGCTACACCTTC.

The rearrangement links TRBV30 to TRBJ1-5, with D possibly being TRBD1 (6 bases). CDR1 and CDR2 from the germline V gene are GTSNPN and SVGIG (reference sequence). V gave up 1 base and J gave up 3 bases, with 10 bases separating them. The CDR3 runs to 14 residues. This chain's CDR3 is CAWSDRQVNQPQHF. The CDR3 nucleotides are TGTGCCTGGAGTGATCGACAGGTCAATCAGCCCCAGCATTTT.

The chain links TRBV5-5 to TRBJ2-7, with 9 bases lining up with TRBD1. CDR3 length: 16 amino acids. J gave up 1 base and V 2 bases, and 7 bases lay outside the gene matches. The germline V gene has CDR1 SGHKS and CDR2 YYEKEE (reference sequence). This chain's CDR3 is CASSFRRQGESYEQYF. The CDR3 DNA sequence: TGTGCCAGCAGCTTCCGCCGACAGGGGGAATCCTACGAGCAGTACTTC.

The rearrangement uses TRBV12-5 and TRBJ1-2; D remains ambiguous. V was pared by 5 bases and J by 6 bases, with 19 bases between. Germline V CDR1 and CDR2: LGHNT, FRNRAP. The CDR3 length is 15 residues. The CDR3, as DNA: TGTGCTAGTGGTCCGCCGACGGGAGGGAAGGATGGCTACACCTTC. Its protein product is CASGPPTGGKDGYTF.

On this clone: Other nucleotide sequences in the sample specify the same CDR3. The CDR3 DNA follows: TGTGCCAGCAGCCCCCAGGGAAATCAGCCCCAGCATTTT. This translates into CASSPQGNQPQHF. The gene calls are TRBV7-2 and TRBJ1-5, with D possibly matching TRBD1 (5 bases). The germline gives CDR1 SGHTA, CDR2 FQGNSA. The CDR3 has 13 amino acids. Trimming cost V 5 bases and J 4 bases, with 9 bases left between them. Supplemented by reference TRBV7-2 and TRBJ1-5, the full variable domain reads GAGVSQSPSNKVTEKGKDVELRCDPISGHTALYWYRQSLGQGLEFLIYFQGNSAPDKSGLPSDRFSAERTGGSVSTLTIQRTQQEDSAVYLCASSPQGNQPQHFGDGTRLSIL.

This clone was detected only a few times. The V gene is TRBV30, the J gene TRBJ1-2; 9 bases line up with TRBD1. The CDR3 is made up of 15 amino acids. The V gene end was trimmed by 1 base and the J gene end by 8 bases; junction bases not matched to a gene: 11. Per germline, CDR1 GTSNPN and CDR2 SVGIG (reference sequence). The CDR3 here is CAWSGPGQGIGGYTF. Here the CDR3 DNA reads TGTGCCTGGAGTGGACCGGGACAGGGAATCGGGGGCTACACCTTC.

The V call is TRBV7-9, the J call TRBJ2-7, with TRBD2 as a possible D gene (6 bases). This CDR3 contains 16 residues. Deletions cut 5 bases from V and 2 bases from J, with 19 bases between. CDR1 and CDR2 (germline): SEHNR, FQNEAQ (reference sequence). The DNA for the CDR3 is TGTGCCAGCAGCCACTCGGGACGGACTACAACCTACGAGCAGTACTTC. It is translated as CASSHSGRTTTYEQYF.